A single sample gave rise to the 18 T cell receptor beta chains below, sequenced in a study of cytomegalovirus exposure and HLA in healthy donors. This PCR relied on a set of 60 Vbeta primers and 13 Jbeta primers. TCRdb's table, derived via immunoSEQ multiplex PCR, lists solely in-frame clones and lacks some. In the table there are approximately 89,000 clones, around 70% of which are singletons. Sequencing used PBMCs. All receptors come from a female donor in good health and CMV-seronegative.

The gene calls are TRBV6-1 and TRBJ1-4, with unresolved D. Germline V gene sequence: CDR1 MNHNS, CDR2 SASEGT. Deletions cut 6 bases from V and 8 bases from J, with 16 bases between. CDR3 size: 14 residues. CDR3 amino acids: CASSLSGRKEKLFF. In nucleotides, the CDR3 is TGTGCCAGCAGCCTTAGTGGGAGGAAGGAAAAACTGTTTTTT.

This rearrangement joins TRBV19 to TRBJ1-4; 8 bases match TRBD1. With 3 bases clipped from V and 7 bases from J, the junction kept 7 bases outside the gene matches. In germline, CDR1 is LNHDA, CDR2 SQIVND (reference sequence). The CDR3 totals 15 residues. In nucleotides, the CDR3 is TGTGCCAGTAGTATGGGGAACAGGGGGGGTGAAAAACTGTTTTTT. This encodes CASSMGNRGGEKLFF.

This chain connects TRBV5-1 to TRBJ2-5; weak D call: TRBD1 (5 bases). Germline CDR1 reads SGHRS; CDR2 reads YFSETQ. The V gene lost 2 bases and the J gene lost 3 bases, with 11 bases spanning the gap. This CDR3 spans 14 amino acids. CDR3 region: CASSLDSLKETQYF. The CDR3 nucleotides read TGCGCCAGCAGCTTAGACAGCCTAAAAGAGACCCAGTACTTC.

This clone was counted a single time. The chain has TRBV29-1 and TRBJ1-2; 7 positions match TRBD1. Unmatched junction bases numbered 10, after V lost 3 bases and J lost 6 bases. CDR1 SQVTM and CDR2 ANQGSEA come from the germline V gene. The CDR3 contains 14 residues. CDR3 protein: CSVEGTDREDGYTF. The CDR3, as DNA: TGCAGCGTTGAGGGGACCGACAGGGAGGATGGCTACACCTTC.

This chain links TRBV5-1 with TRBJ2-3, with 9 positions matching TRBD2. After removal of 0 bases from V and 6 bases from J, the junction contained 8 bases not matched to a gene. Looked up from germline, CDR1 is SGHRS and CDR2 is YFSETQ. The CDR3 is 16 residues long. The CDR3 spells CASSLEGSGRGDTQYF. The CDR3 region has the DNA TGCGCCAGCAGCTTGGAGGGTAGCGGGAGAGGTGATACGCAGTATTTT.

This chain links TRBV4-1 with TRBJ2-1; TRBD1 matches 7 bases. Per the germline V gene, CDR1 is MGHRA and CDR2 is YSYEKL. This CDR3 spans 17 amino acids. The J segment lost 0 bases and the V segment lost 1 base, leaving 6 bases of the junction unmatched. The DNA of the CDR3 is TGCGCCAGCAGCCAAGGCCCGGACAGGCCCTCCTACAATGAGCAGTTCTTC. The encoded protein is CASSQGPDRPSYNEQFF.

This chain joins TRBV12-5 and TRBJ1-1, with D possibly TRBD1 on 5 matching bases. This CDR3 has 13 residues. CDR1 is LGHNT and CDR2 is FRNRAP in the germline V gene. For the CDR3, the DNA is TGTGCCCACGTGGGGCAGGGGAACACTGAAGCTTTCTTT. Translation: CAHVGQGNTEAFF.

The chain couples TRBV5-6 to TRBJ2-3; 10 bases are shared with TRBD1. The CDR3 totals 16 residues. The V gene's germline CDR1 is SGHDT and CDR2 YYEEEE. With V trimmed by 3 bases and J by 1 base, 5 bases remained unmatched. CDR3 region: CASSSGTGARTDTQYF. The CDR3 DNA sequence: TGTGCCAGCAGCTCTGGGACAGGGGCCCGCACAGATACGCAGTATTTT.

The V call is TRBV18, the J call TRBJ1-5; D not certain. Trimming left V 0 bases short and J 6 bases short, with 9 bases between. The germline gives CDR1 KGHSH, CDR2 LQKENI. The CDR3 length is 14 residues. The CDR3 region is CASSPPAGIQPQHF. The CDR3 DNA sequence: TGTGCCAGCTCACCACCGGCGGGGATTCAGCCCCAGCATTTT.

V and J are TRBV29-1 and TRBJ1-1; no firm D call. The length of the CDR3 is 12 residues. Trimming took off 3 bases at V and 8 bases at J, with 13 bases between the two ends. CDR1 and CDR2 from the germline V gene are SQVTM and ANQGSEA. CDR3 in amino acids: CSVDGRVGEAFF. The DNA for the CDR3 is TGCAGCGTTGATGGGCGGGTGGGAGAAGCTTTCTTT.

V is TRBV10-2 and J is TRBJ2-7; maybe TRBD1 (6 bases). The CDR3 runs 13 residues. The germline gives CDR1 WSHSY, CDR2 SAAADI. Trimming took off 8 bases at V and 0 bases at J, with 11 bases between the two ends. The chain's CDR3 is CASLDRSSYEQYF. Written as DNA, the CDR3 is TGCGCCAGCCTAGACAGGAGCTCCTACGAGCAGTACTTC.

This clone has a handful of counts. The rearrangement joins TRBV2 to TRBJ1-2, with 9 bases that match TRBD1. In germline, CDR1 is SNHLY, CDR2 FYNNEI. CDR3 length equals 14 residues. V lost 9 bases, J lost 7 bases, and 12 bases stayed unmatched. The CDR3 region has the DNA TGTGCCAGTTCCATACAGGGGGCGCCGGGTGGCTACACCTTC. The encoded protein is CASSIQGAPGGYTF.

J is TRBJ1-2 and V is TRBV6-6, with 7 positions matching TRBD1. The V and J ends lost 6 bases and 4 bases, in that order; junction bases with no gene match: 5. This CDR3 contains 13 residues. Germline V gene data show CDR1 as MNHNY and CDR2 as SVGAGI (reference sequence). This chain's CDR3 is CASSPGTVYGYTF. CDR3 DNA sequence: TGTGCCAGCAGCCCCGGGACAGTCTATGGCTACACCTTC.

The chain recombines TRBV6-1 with TRBJ1-2, with 7 bases identical to TRBD1. CDR1 is MNHNS, CDR2 SASEGT, per germline. This CDR3 is 14 amino acids long. V lost 7 bases, J lost 3 bases, and 8 bases stayed unmatched. CDR3 coding DNA: TGTGCCAGCAAGAGGGGGCGAGGGGACTATGGCTACACCTTC. Protein: CASKRGRGDYGYTF.

Note on this clone: Other DNA sequences in this specimen translate into the identical CDR3. The CDR3 nucleotides read TGCAGCGACGGGGGGTATGGCTACACCTTC. It translates to CSDGGYGYTF. The V and J genes are TRBV29-1 and TRBJ1-2; D perhaps matches TRBD1 (5 bases). The germline V and J ends were trimmed by 7 bases and 5 bases, with 8 bases remaining between them. The germline CDR1 and CDR2 sequences are SQVTM and ANQGSEA. There are 10 residues in the CDR3.

The chain joins TRBV4-3 to TRBJ2-2; 7 bases fit TRBD2. The length of the CDR3 is 16 residues. The ends lost 0 bases at V and 5 bases at J; junction bases unmatched: 6. Germline assignment: CDR1 LGHNA and CDR2 YSLEER. The CDR3 spells CASSQDPGGETGELFF. Here the CDR3 DNA reads TGCGCCAGCAGCCAAGATCCGGGAGGAGAAACCGGGGAGCTGTTTTTT.

This clone came up a few times. The V call is TRBV27, the J call TRBJ1-2, with a possible D match to TRBD1 (6 bases). Germline loops: CDR1 MNHEY, CDR2 SMNVEV (reference sequence). This CDR3 comprises 14 residues. Deletions cut 4 bases from V and 4 bases from J, with 13 bases between. CDR3 DNA sequence: TGTGCCAGCAGTTCATCGGGGGGGGCCTATGGCTACACCTTC. Amino acids: CASSSSGGAYGYTF.

This chain connects TRBV7-9 to TRBJ1-5; a possible D gene is TRBD1 (6 bases). V shed 5 bases and J shed 7 bases, with 15 bases lying between them. The CDR3 loop spans 14 amino acids. Looked up from germline, CDR1 is SEHNR and CDR2 is FQNEAQ (reference sequence). The CDR3 loop is CASSRTGPGQPQHF. Here the CDR3 DNA reads TGTGCCAGCAGCAGAACAGGGCCGGGGCAGCCCCAGCATTTT. The full variable domain, rest sourced from reference TRBV7-9 and TRBJ1-5, is DTGVSQNPRHKITKRGQNVTFRCDPISEHNRLYWYRQTLGQGPEFLTYFQNEAQLEKSRLLSDRFSAERPKGSFSTLEIQRTEQGDSAMYLCASSRTGPGQPQHFGDGTRLSIL.